Presented here are 17 T cell receptor beta chains from one specimen sequenced in a study of T-cell memory formation after mild COVID-19. In TCRdb, the 5' RACE reads were re-called with MiXCR into one record per CDR3 protein. Of almost 550,000 distinct CDR3 sequences listed, just over 20% are singletons. Sequencing was performed on PBMCs or a T cell subset sorted from them (not recorded which). The receptors shown here come from an adult woman who had mild COVID-19 (a few samples of this study predate the infection). Cell type and time point are not known.

A few counts support this clonotype. This chain links TRBV5-1 with TRBJ2-1; 7 bases map to TRBD1. Per the germline V gene, CDR1 is SGHRS and CDR2 is YFSETQ. The V and J ends lost 5 bases and 2 bases, in that order; junction bases with no gene match: 10. The CDR3 is 16 residues long. CDR3 amino acids: CASRQVAGTAYNEQFF. Here the CDR3 DNA reads TGCGCCAGCAGGCAGGTAGCCGGGACAGCCTACAATGAGCAGTTCTTC. The whole variable domain, filled in from reference TRBV5-1 and TRBJ2-1, reads KAGVTQTPRYLIKTRGQQVTLSCSPISGHRSVSWYQQTPGQGLQFLFEYFSETQRNKGNFPGRFSGRQFSNSRSEMNVSTLELGDSALYLCASRQVAGTAYNEQFFGPGTRLTVL.

V is TRBV6-1 and J is TRBJ2-5, with a weak D call TRBD2 (6 bases). V gave up 5 bases and J gave up 5 bases, with 12 bases separating them. CDR1 MNHNS and CDR2 SASEGT come from the germline V gene. The CDR3 is 13 residues long. This CDR3 is CASSPGLVETQYF. As DNA, the CDR3 is TGTGCCAGCAGTCCGGGACTGGTGGAGACCCAGTACTTC.

In DNA, the CDR3 is TGTGCCACCGAACAGGGGGCCTCCTACGAGCAGTACTTC. Its protein product is CATEQGASYEQYF. This chain connects TRBV6-4 to TRBJ2-7; TRBD1 matches at 9 bases. This CDR3 is built from 13 residues. V shed 10 bases, J shed 0 bases, and the junction held 4 bases outside the gene matches. Germline loops: CDR1 MRHNA, CDR2 SNTAGT.

The chain combines TRBV4-2 with TRBJ1-1; D not resolved. Germline CDR1 reads LGHNA; CDR2 reads YNFKEQ. The V gene lost 0 bases and the J gene lost 5 bases, with 13 bases spanning the gap. The CDR3 has 15 amino acids. The CDR3 DNA reads as TGTGCCAGCAGCCAAGAAATTGGTGATGGAACTGAAGCTTTCTTT. Amino acid sequence: CASSQEIGDGTEAFF.

V gene TRBV6-6 combines with J gene TRBJ2-4; TRBD1 matches at 9 bases. Germline CDR1 MNHNY, CDR2 SVGAGI (reference sequence). The CDR3 has 15 amino acids. J was trimmed by 9 bases and V by 6 bases; bases with no gene match: 12. CDR3 protein: CASRPARGQGSIQYF. CDR3 nucleotides: TGTGCCAGCAGGCCCGCCCGAGGACAGGGGAGCATTCAGTACTTC.

This chain uses TRBV5-1 with TRBJ1-5, with D possibly TRBD1 on 5 matching bases. Germline V gives CDR1 SGHRS, CDR2 YFSETQ. The V end lost 0 bases, the J end lost 9 bases, and 16 bases lay between the germline ends. This CDR3 region has 15 residues. The CDR3 DNA reads as TGCGCCAGCAGCTTGGCAGGGCAGACGTCAGGGCCCCAGCATTTT. Protein: CASSLAGQTSGPQHF.

This clonotype was picked up a small number of times. The rearrangement joins TRBV11-1 to TRBJ2-1; 12 bases are a match to TRBD2. The germline CDR1 and CDR2 sequences are SGHAT and FQDESV (reference sequence). The CDR3 sequence is 16 residues long. V was pared by 4 bases and J by 5 bases, with 6 bases of the junction left unmatched. The CDR3 sequence is CASSSKTSGGHNEQFF. The CDR3 DNA reads as TGTGCCAGCAGCTCCAAGACTAGCGGGGGTCACAATGAGCAGTTCTTC.

This clonotype was detected only a few times. This sequence joins TRBV18 and TRBJ2-5; the D gene could be TRBD1 or TRBD2 (5 bases each). Trimming took off 2 bases at V and 5 bases at J, with 21 bases between the two ends. The CDR3 runs 17 residues. Looked up from germline, CDR1 is KGHSH and CDR2 is LQKENI. DNA for the CDR3: TGTGCCAGCTCACCATTGGGAAAGTCCGGGGCACGGGAGACCCAGTACTTC. Translating gives CASSPLGKSGARETQYF.

In its sample, this clonotype was seen a few times. The V gene is TRBV7-6, the J gene TRBJ2-7; a possible D gene is TRBD1 (5 bases). Trimming took off 6 bases at V and 6 bases at J, with 9 bases between the two ends. The CDR3 covers 11 residues. CDR1 and CDR2 (germline): SGHVS, FNYEAQ. The CDR3: CASSQTAEQYF. CDR3 DNA: TGTGCCAGCAGTCAGACAGCCGAGCAGTACTTC.

The rearrangement uses TRBV2 and TRBJ2-5, with a possible D match to TRBD2 (6 bases). V lost 1 base to trimming and J lost 5 bases, with 17 bases between them. CDR1 and CDR2 from the germline V gene are SNHLY and FYNNEI. The CDR3 length is 16 residues. DNA of the CDR3: TGTGCCAGCAGTGAAGGCTTTTCGACTAGTTTGGAGACCCAGTACTTC. Its protein is CASSEGFSTSLETQYF.

Notes on this clonotype: This may arise from a read error, as a much more abundant clone is one base away. The V gene is TRBV4-2, the J gene TRBJ2-1; D is undetermined. The CDR3 sequence is 13 residues long. CDR1 is LGHNA and CDR2 is YNFKEQ in the germline V gene. The chain's CDR3 is CAGSQDGDNEQFF. CDR3 coding DNA: TGTGCCGGCAGCCAAGATGGGGACAATGAGCAGTTCTTC.

This clonotype was seen a handful of times. This chain joins TRBV13 and TRBJ2-7; D is uncertain. V lost 2 bases and J lost 7, with 12 bases in between. CDR1 is PRHDT, CDR2 FYEKMQ, per germline (reference sequence). This CDR3 has 13 amino acids. The CDR3 reads CASSLSSLGEQYF. CDR3 coding DNA: TGTGCCAGCAGCTTAAGCTCCTTGGGGGAGCAGTACTTC. Based on the CDR3 plus reference TRBV13 and TRBJ2-7, the full variable domain is AAGVIQSPRHLIKEKRETATLKCYPIPRHDTVYWYQQGPGQDPQFLISFYEKMQSDKGSIPDRFSAQQFSDYHSELNMSSLELGDSALYFCASSLSSLGEQYFGPGTRLTVT.

This clonotype came up a few times. This chain uses TRBV7-3 with TRBJ2-5; weak D call: TRBD2 (6 bases). Germline V gives CDR1 SGHTA, CDR2 FQGTGA. This CDR3 contains 13 residues. Deletions cut 5 bases from V and 1 base from J, with 8 bases between. Here the CDR3 reads CASSGTFQETQYF. In nucleotides, the CDR3 is TGTGCCAGCAGCGGGACTTTCCAAGAGACCCAGTACTTC.

The chain carries TRBV7-2 and TRBJ2-3, with 16 bases identical to TRBD2. Germline CDR1 SGHTA, CDR2 FQGNSA. CDR3 length equals 20 residues. The V segment lost 2 bases and the J segment 0 bases; nucleotides outside the gene matches: 8. The CDR3: CASSLKGLAGGRPSTDTQYF. CDR3 bases: TGTGCCAGCAGCTTAAAGGGACTAGCGGGGGGGCGTCCTAGCACAGATACGCAGTATTTT.

The chain joins TRBV12-3 or TRBV12-4 to TRBJ1-3, with a tentative D call TRBD1 (5 bases). The CDR3 spans 20 residues. The V gene lost 6 bases and the J gene lost 0 bases, with 27 bases spanning the gap. The CDR3 DNA follows: TGTGCCAGCAGGGGGTTTCCCACGGTGGGGCCCCCGTACTCTGGAAACACCATATATTTT. Its translation is CASRGFPTVGPPYSGNTIYF.

The genes are TRBV7-2 and TRBJ1-2; TRBD1 agrees at 7 bases. Germline CDR1 SGHTA, CDR2 FQGNSA. The CDR3 sequence is 14 residues long. J was trimmed by 4 bases and V by 5 bases; bases with no gene match: 7. The CDR3 DNA follows: TGTGCCAGCAGCATAACGACAGGGCCCTATGGCTACACCTTC. This encodes CASSITTGPYGYTF.

The chain is built from TRBV4-3 and TRBJ2-3; 7 bases are a match to TRBD2. The V segment lost 3 bases and the J segment 2 bases; nucleotides outside the gene matches: 5. This CDR3 spans 15 amino acids. Germline values: CDR1 LGHNA, CDR2 YSLEER. The CDR3 bases are TGCGCCAGCAGCCAGGGGGGGTCCTACACAGATACGCAGTATTTT. Translated, it gives CASSQGGSYTDTQYF.